One T cell receptor (beta chain) is described in this entry. Its antigen is undetermined. This record belongs to a study of blood T cells in healthy people across ages. A second PCR, run for about 6 to 12 cycles, used a sample-barcoded 5' primer plus a J-beta primer mix. A single record per CDR3 protein comes from TCRdb applying MiXCR to the 5' RACE reads. In the table there are 1.6 million or so distinct CDR3 sequences, roughly 30% of which are singletons. Study-wide findings and caveats: Across the age range, TCR beta diversity per million T cells fell in a roughly linear way. Aged donors had fewer naive CD4+ cells and lower diversity than long-lived donors. Naive T cell percentage and TCR beta diversity correlated strongly.

The V and J ends lost 0 bases and 5 bases, in that order; junction bases with no gene match: 10. Looked up from germline, CDR1 is MNHEY and CDR2 is SVGEGT. The CDR3 is 16 amino acids. Source material: blood. The rearrangement joins TRBV6-2 or TRBV6-3 to TRBJ2-7; 7 nucleotides match TRBD2. This TCR was sampled from a woman aged 25 to 39 in good health. CDR3 DNA: TGTGCCAGCAGTTACTCGCCGACTAGCCCCAGGGACGAGCAGTACTTC. Translation gives CASSYSPTSPRDEQYF.